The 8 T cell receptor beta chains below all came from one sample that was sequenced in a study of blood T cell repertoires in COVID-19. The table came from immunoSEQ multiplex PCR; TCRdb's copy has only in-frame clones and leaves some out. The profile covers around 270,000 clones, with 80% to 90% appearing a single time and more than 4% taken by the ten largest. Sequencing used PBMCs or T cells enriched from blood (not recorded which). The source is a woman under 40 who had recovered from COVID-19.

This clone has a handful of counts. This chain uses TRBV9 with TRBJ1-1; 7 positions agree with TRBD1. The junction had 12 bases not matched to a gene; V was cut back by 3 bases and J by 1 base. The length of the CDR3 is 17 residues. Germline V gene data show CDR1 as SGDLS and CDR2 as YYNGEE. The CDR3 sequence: CASSASFRGRGNTEAFF. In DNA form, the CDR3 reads TGTGCCAGCAGCGCGTCATTCAGGGGGAGAGGGAACACTGAAGCTTTCTTT.

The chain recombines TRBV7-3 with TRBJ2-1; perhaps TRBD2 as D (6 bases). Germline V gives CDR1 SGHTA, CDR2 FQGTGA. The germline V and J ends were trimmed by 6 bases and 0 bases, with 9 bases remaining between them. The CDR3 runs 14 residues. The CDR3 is CASRAGSSYNEQFF. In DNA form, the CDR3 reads TGTGCCAGCAGGGCGGGGAGCTCCTACAATGAGCAGTTCTTC.

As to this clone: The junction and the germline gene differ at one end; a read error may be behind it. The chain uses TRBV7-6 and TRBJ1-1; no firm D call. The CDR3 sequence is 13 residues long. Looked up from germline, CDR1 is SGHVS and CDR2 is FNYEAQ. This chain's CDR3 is CASSRTGNSEAFF. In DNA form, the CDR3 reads TGTGCCAGCAGCAGGACTGGAAACAGTGAAGCTTTCTTT.

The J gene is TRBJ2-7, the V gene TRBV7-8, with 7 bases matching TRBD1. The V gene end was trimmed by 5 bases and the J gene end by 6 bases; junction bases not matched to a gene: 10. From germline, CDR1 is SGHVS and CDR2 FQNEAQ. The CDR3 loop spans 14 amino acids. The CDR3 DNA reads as TGTGCCAGCAGCCACCCCCCGACAGGGTTCGAGCAGTACTTC. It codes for CASSHPPTGFEQYF.

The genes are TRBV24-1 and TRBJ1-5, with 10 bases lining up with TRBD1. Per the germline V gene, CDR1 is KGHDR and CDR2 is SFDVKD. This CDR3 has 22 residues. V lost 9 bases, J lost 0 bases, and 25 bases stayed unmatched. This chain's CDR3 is CATPQMLIGTGVYKYSNQPQHF. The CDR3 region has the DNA TGTGCCACCCCCCAAATGCTAATTGGGACAGGGGTTTACAAATATAGCAATCAGCCCCAGCATTTT.

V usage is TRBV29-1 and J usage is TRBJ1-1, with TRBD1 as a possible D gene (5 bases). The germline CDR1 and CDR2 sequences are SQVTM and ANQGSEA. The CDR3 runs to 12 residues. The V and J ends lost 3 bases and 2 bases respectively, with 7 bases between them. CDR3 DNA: TGCAGCGTTGAGGGGGGTAACACTGAAGCTTTCTTT. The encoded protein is CSVEGGNTEAFF. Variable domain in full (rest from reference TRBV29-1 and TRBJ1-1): SAVISQKPSRDICQRGTSLTIQCQVDSQVTMMFWYRQQPGQSLTLIATANQGSEATYESGFVIDKFPISRPNLTFSTLTVSNMSPEDSSIYLCSVEGGNTEAFFGQGTRLTVV.

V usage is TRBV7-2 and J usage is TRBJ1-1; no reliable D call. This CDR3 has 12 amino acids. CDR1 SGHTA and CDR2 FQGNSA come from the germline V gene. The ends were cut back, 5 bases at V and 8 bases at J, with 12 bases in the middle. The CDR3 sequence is CASSTNSGEAFF. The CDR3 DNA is TGTGCCAGCAGCACGAACAGCGGAGAAGCTTTCTTT.

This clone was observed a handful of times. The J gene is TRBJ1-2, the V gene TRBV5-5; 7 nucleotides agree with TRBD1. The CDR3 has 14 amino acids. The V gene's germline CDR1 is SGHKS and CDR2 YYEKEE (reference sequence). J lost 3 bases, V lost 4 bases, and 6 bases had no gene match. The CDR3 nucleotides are TGTGCCAGCAGCCCTCGGACAGGAGACTATGGCTACACCTTC. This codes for CASSPRTGDYGYTF.